One sample yielded the 13 T cell receptor beta chains listed below, sequenced in a study of T cells in Graves' hyperthyroidism and ophthalmopathy. Amplified TCR beta CDR3 regions derived from RNA transcripts. The HTBI set primed first-round TCR CDR3 RT-PCR. TCRdb used MiXCR to reprocess the multiplex PCR reads, holding one entry per CDR3 protein. The data show 300,000 to 450,000 distinct CDR3 sequences, with about 14% seen just once and approximately 11% held by the top ten. The sample consisted of blood. The receptors come from an older woman with Graves' hyperthyroidism.

This clonotype was observed at least ten times. The chain couples TRBV6-2 or TRBV6-3 to TRBJ1-2, with D maybe TRBD1 (6 bases). This CDR3 is 15 amino acids long. The V end lost 5 bases, the J end lost 4 bases, and 17 bases lay between the germline ends. The germline gives CDR1 MNHEY, CDR2 SVGEGT. This chain's CDR3 is CASSKNTGTRYGYTF. The CDR3, as DNA: TGTGCCAGCAGTAAGAATACCGGGACACGCTATGGCTACACCTTC.

This clonotype turned up a few times. The V gene is TRBV7-9, the J gene TRBJ1-2; the match to TRBD1 covers 7 bases. The CDR3 sequence is 13 residues long. Per the germline V gene, CDR1 is SEHNR and CDR2 is FQNEAQ (reference sequence). The J segment lost 8 bases and the V segment lost 4 bases, leaving 7 bases of the junction unmatched. This CDR3 is CASSSTGSQGYTF. The DNA of the CDR3 is TGTGCCAGCAGCTCGACAGGGTCCCAAGGCTACACCTTC.

There are many counts of this clonotype. The CDR3 here is CASNNGRNTEAFF. In DNA form, the CDR3 reads TGTGCCAGCAACAATGGACGGAACACTGAAGCTTTCTTT. V and J are TRBV2 and TRBJ1-1; D is unclear. Germline-derived CDR1 and CDR2 are SNHLY and FYNNEI. Trimming removed 7 bases at V and 1 base at J, with 10 bases between. This CDR3 comprises 13 residues.

This clonotype was seen ten or more times. The chain uses TRBV2 and TRBJ2-4; D is uncertain. The CDR3 extends over 20 amino acids. Per germline, CDR1 SNHLY and CDR2 FYNNEI. Between the trimmed V and J ends, which lost 6 bases and 0 bases, there was a span of 27 bases. CDR3: CASSKPLTRDIDLAKNIQYF. The CDR3 coding sequence is TGTGCCAGCAGCAAACCCCTTACCCGAGACATCGATCTAGCCAAAAACATTCAGTACTTC.

The chain is built from TRBV19 and TRBJ2-3; D gene uncertain. V shed 2 bases and J shed 6 bases, with 12 bases lying between them. Germline CDR1 is LNHDA and CDR2 is SQIVND (reference sequence). The CDR3 runs to 14 residues. The CDR3 DNA is TGTGCCAGTAGTATAAGGTCCAAAGGGGATACGCAGTATTTT. It specifies CASSIRSKGDTQYF.

This clonotype occurred a few times. The chain couples TRBV19 to TRBJ2-3; a possible D gene is TRBD1 (6 bases). Trimming removed 3 bases at V and 6 bases at J, with 7 bases between. The germline V gene has CDR1 LNHDA and CDR2 SQIVND (reference sequence). The length of the CDR3 is 12 residues. The CDR3 nucleotides are TGTGCCAGTAGTATGCAGGGGGATACGCAGTATTTT. Protein: CASSMQGDTQYF. The entire variable domain, with the rest obtained from reference TRBV19 and TRBJ2-3, is as follows: DGGITQSPKYLFRKEGQNVTLSCEQNLNHDAMYWYRQDPGQGLRLIYYSQIVNDFQKGDIAEGYSVSREKKESFPLTVTSAQKNPTAFYLCASSMQGDTQYFGPGTRLTVL.

There are many counts of this clonotype. The chain has TRBV7-3 and TRBJ2-1; TRBD2 agrees at 8 bases. V was pared by 4 bases and J by 10 bases, with 6 bases of the junction left unmatched. The germline CDR1 and CDR2 sequences are SGHTA and FQGTGA. The CDR3 spans 13 residues. CDR3 coding DNA: TGTGCCAGCAGCTCCAGGACTAGCACCGAGCAGTTCTTC. It is translated as CASSSRTSTEQFF. Complete variable domain (other parts from reference TRBV7-3 and TRBJ2-1): GAGVSQTPSNKVTEKGKYVELRCDPISGHTALYWYRQSLGQGPEFLIYFQGTGAADDSGLPNDRFFAVRPEGSVSTLKIQRTERGDSAVYLCASSSRTSTEQFFGPGTRLTVL.

This clonotype has at least ten counts. The V gene is TRBV12-3 or TRBV12-4, the J gene TRBJ2-5; D not certain. The CDR3 has 14 residues. Between the trimmed V and J ends, which lost 4 bases and 7 bases, there was a span of 16 bases. Written as DNA, the CDR3 is TGTGCCAGCAGTTATGGCCGCGGCTTCCCGACCCAGTACTTC. Translation gives CASSYGRGFPTQYF.

This clonotype was counted a few times. The chain uses TRBV7-9 and TRBJ1-6; no firm D call. The CDR3 contains 16 residues. Germline CDR1 and CDR2: SEHNR and FQNEAQ (reference sequence). Between the trimmed V and J ends, which lost 5 bases and 8 bases, there was a span of 19 bases. The CDR3 here is CASSQHSTPPYSPLHF. The CDR3 DNA follows: TGTGCCAGCAGCCAACACTCGACACCGCCATATTCACCCCTCCACTTT.

V gene TRBV19 combines with J gene TRBJ2-5; 8 nucleotides align to TRBD2. V lost 6 bases and J lost 3; bases outside the gene matches: 9. The germline V gene has CDR1 LNHDA and CDR2 SQIVND (reference sequence). The CDR3 runs 15 residues. CDR3 amino acids: CASRPGGAREETQYF. DNA of the CDR3: TGTGCCAGTAGACCCGGGGGGGCGCGGGAAGAGACCCAGTACTTC.

This clonotype was observed at least ten times. The chain joins TRBV12-3 or TRBV12-4 to TRBJ2-2; the match to TRBD2 covers 15 bases. Losses at the gene ends were 5 bases for V and 3 bases for J; bases not matched to a gene: 16. This CDR3 is 21 amino acids long. The CDR3 protein is CASSTQQRGLAGGADTGELFF. The CDR3 DNA reads TGTGCCAGCAGTACGCAACAAAGGGGACTAGCGGGAGGCGCGGACACCGGGGAGCTGTTTTTT.

This clonotype was seen only a few times. The V gene is TRBV11-2, the J gene TRBJ2-4, with no clear D. The CDR3 extends over 17 amino acids. Trimming stripped 5 bases from V and 1 base from J, with 18 bases between. CDR1 SGHAT and CDR2 FQNNGV come from the germline V gene. CDR3 sequence (DNA): TGTGCCAGCAGCACCGAGGTGGGCATGTTGGCCAAAAACATTCAGTACTTC. Translated: CASSTEVGMLAKNIQYF.

This clonotype was seen only a few times. The V call is TRBV7-8, the J call TRBJ2-2; D is undetermined. Germline V gives CDR1 SGHVS, CDR2 FQNEAQ. CDR3 length: 15 amino acids. V lost 3 bases, J lost 3 bases, and 11 bases lay in between. CDR3 in amino acids: CASSFATGYTGELFF. The CDR3 nucleotides are TGTGCCAGCAGCTTCGCCACCGGGTACACCGGGGAGCTGTTTTTT. The full variable domain, completed using reference TRBV7-8 and TRBJ2-2, is GAGVSQSPRYKVAKRGQDVALRCDPISGHVSLFWYQQALGQGPEFLTYFQNEAQLDKSGLPSDRFFAERPEGSVSTLKIQRTQQEDSAVYLCASSFATGYTGELFFGEGSRLTVL.